This T cell receptor beta chain was captured in a study of blood T cell repertoires in COVID-19. Study context: From the United States, Italy and Spain came samples of acute and convalescent COVID-19. The cDNA or gDNA used as material had been derived from T cells, B-cell-depleted T cells, or PBMCs.

The V gene's germline CDR1 is LNHDA and CDR2 SQIVND (reference sequence). CDR3 length equals 14 residues. V dropped 5 bases and J dropped 0 bases, with 10 bases sitting between them. Only in-frame clones appear in the TCRdb table, and some are missing; sequencing was by immunoSEQ multiplex PCR. The profile shows approximately 470,000 clones, around 85% of them singletons. The clonotype comes from a human donor in a cohort sampled during active COVID-19. The chain carries TRBV19 and TRBJ1-1; D might be TRBD1 (6 bases). The specimen sequenced was peripheral blood. The CDR3 bases are TGTGCCAGTAGTTCAGGGGTCATGAACACTGAAGCTTTCTTT. Residues: CASSSGVMNTEAFF.